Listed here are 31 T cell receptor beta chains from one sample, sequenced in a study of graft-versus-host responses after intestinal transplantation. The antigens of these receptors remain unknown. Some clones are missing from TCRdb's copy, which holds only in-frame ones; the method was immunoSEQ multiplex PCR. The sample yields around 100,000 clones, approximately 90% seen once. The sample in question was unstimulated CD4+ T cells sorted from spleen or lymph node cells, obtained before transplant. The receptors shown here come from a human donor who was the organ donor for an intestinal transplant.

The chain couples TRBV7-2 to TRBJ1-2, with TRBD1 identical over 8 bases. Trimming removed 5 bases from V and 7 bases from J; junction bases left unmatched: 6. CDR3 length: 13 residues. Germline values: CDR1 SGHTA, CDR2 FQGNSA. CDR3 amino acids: CASSITGGSGYTF. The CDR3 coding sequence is TGTGCCAGCAGCATCACAGGGGGTAGTGGCTACACCTTC.

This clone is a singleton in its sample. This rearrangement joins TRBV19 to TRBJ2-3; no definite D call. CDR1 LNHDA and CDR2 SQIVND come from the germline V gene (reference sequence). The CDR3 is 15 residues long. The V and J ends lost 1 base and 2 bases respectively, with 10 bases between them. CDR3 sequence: CASSIVRGDTDTQYF. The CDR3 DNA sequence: TGTGCCAGTAGTATAGTGCGAGGTGACACAGATACGCAGTATTTT.

The CDR3 DNA sequence: TGCGCCAGCAGCCACCCCCGGGCTAGCGGCCAAGAGACCCAGTACTTC. Its protein is CASSHPRASGQETQYF. The chain uses TRBV4-1 and TRBJ2-5, with 7 bases lining up with TRBD2. V dropped 3 bases and J dropped 1; count of bases not matched to a gene: 8. The germline V gene has CDR1 MGHRA and CDR2 YSYEKL. The CDR3 length is 16 residues.

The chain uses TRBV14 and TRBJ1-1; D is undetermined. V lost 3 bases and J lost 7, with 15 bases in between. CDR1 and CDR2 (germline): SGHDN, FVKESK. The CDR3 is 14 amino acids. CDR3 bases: TGTGCCAGCAGCCAGCAGGCGGGGAAGGGTGAAGCTTTCTTT. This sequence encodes CASSQQAGKGEAFF.

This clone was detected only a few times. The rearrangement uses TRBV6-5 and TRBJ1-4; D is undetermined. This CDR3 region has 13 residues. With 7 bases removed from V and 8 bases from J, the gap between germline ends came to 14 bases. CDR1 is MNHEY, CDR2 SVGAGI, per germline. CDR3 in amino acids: CASTGTPGEKLFF. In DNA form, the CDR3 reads TGTGCCAGCACCGGAACCCCCGGCGAAAAACTGTTTTTT.

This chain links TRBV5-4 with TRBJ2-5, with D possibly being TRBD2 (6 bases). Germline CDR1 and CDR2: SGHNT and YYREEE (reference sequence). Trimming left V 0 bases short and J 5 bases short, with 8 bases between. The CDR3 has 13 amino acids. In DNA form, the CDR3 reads TGTGCCAGCAGCTTGGATAGCGGTGAGACCCAGTACTTC. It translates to CASSLDSGETQYF. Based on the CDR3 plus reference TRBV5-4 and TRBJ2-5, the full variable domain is ETGVTQSPTHLIKTRGQQVTLRCSSQSGHNTVSWYQQALGQGPQFIFQYYREEENGRGNFPPRFSGLQFPNYSSELNVNALELDDSALYLCASSLDSGETQYFGPGTRLLVL.

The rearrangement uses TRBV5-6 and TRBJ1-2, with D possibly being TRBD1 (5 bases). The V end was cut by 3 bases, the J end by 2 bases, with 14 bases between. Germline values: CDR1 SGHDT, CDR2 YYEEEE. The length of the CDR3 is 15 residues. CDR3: CASSSGPLTNYGYTF. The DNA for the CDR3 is TGTGCCAGCAGCTCGGGACCCCTGACGAACTATGGCTACACCTTC.

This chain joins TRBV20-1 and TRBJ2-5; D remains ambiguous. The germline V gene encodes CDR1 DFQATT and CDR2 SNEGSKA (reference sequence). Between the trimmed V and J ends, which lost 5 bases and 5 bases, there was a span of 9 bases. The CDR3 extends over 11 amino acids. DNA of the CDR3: TGCAGTGCTTACATGAAGGAGACCCAGTACTTC. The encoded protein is CSAYMKETQYF.

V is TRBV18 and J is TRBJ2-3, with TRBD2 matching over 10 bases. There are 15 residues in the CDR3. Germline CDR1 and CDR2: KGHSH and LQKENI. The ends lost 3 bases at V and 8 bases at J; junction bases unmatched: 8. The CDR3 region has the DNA TGTGCCAGCTCACCCGGAAGCGGGAGGGACGGTACGCAGTATTTT. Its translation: CASSPGSGRDGTQYF.

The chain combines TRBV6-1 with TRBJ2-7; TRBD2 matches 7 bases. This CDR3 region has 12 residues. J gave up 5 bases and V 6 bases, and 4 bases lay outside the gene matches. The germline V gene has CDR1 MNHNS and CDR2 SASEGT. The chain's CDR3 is CASRGGSDEQYF. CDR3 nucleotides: TGTGCCAGCAGAGGCGGGAGCGACGAGCAGTACTTC.

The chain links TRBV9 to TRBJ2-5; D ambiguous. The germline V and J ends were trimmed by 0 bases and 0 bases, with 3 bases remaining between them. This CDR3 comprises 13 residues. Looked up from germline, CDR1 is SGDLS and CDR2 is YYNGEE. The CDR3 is CASSVVHQETQYF. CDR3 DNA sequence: TGTGCCAGCAGCGTAGTCCACCAAGAGACCCAGTACTTC. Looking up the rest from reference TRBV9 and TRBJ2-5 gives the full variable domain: DSGVTQTPKHLITATGQRVTLRCSPRSGDLSVYWYQQSLDQGLQFLIQYYNGEERAKGNILERFSAQQFPDLHSELNLSSLELGDSALYFCASSVVHQETQYFGPGTRLLVL.

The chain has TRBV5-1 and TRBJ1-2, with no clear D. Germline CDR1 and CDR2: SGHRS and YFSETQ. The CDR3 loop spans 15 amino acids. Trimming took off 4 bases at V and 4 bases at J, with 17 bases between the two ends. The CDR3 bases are TGCGCCAGCAGCGATCGGACGGGCGCGGGCTATGGCTACACCTTC. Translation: CASSDRTGAGYGYTF.

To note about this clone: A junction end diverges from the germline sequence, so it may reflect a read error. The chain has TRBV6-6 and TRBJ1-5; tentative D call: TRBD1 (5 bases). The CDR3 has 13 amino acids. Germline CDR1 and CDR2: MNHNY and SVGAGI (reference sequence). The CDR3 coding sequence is TGTGCCAGCAGTTCTGACAGCAACCAGCCCCAGCATTTT. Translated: CASSSDSNQPQHF.

As DNA, the CDR3 is TGCGCCAGCAGCCAAGATCAGGGGGCTGGCTACACCTTC. Encoded protein: CASSQDQGAGYTF. V usage is TRBV4-3 and J usage is TRBJ1-2; 8 positions match TRBD1. After removal of 0 bases from V and 7 bases from J, the junction contained 1 base not matched to a gene. Per germline, CDR1 LGHNA and CDR2 YSLEER. CDR3 size: 13 residues.

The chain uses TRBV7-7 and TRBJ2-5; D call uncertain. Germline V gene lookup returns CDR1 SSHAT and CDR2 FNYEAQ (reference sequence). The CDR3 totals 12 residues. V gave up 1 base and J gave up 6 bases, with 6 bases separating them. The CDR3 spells CASSLEGQTQYF. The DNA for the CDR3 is TGTGCCAGCAGCTTAGAAGGACAGACCCAGTACTTC. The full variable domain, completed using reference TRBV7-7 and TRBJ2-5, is GAGVSQSPRYKVTKRGQDVTLRCDPISSHATLYWYQQALGQGPEFLTYFNYEAQPDKSGLPSDRFSAERPEGSISTLTIQRTEQRDSAMYRCASSLEGQTQYFGPGTRLLVL.

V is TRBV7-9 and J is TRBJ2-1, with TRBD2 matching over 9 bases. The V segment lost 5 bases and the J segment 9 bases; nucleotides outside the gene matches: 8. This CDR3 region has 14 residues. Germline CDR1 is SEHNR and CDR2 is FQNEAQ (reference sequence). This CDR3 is CASSLTGTSFEQFF. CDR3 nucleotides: TGTGCCAGCAGCCTCACCGGGACTAGCTTTGAGCAGTTCTTC.

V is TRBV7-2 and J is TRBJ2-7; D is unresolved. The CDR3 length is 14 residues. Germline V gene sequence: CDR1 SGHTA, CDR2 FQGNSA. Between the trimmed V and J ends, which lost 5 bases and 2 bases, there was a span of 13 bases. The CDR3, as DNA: TGTGCCAGCAGCGCTAACGGGCCAGCCTACGAGCAGTACTTC. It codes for CASSANGPAYEQYF.

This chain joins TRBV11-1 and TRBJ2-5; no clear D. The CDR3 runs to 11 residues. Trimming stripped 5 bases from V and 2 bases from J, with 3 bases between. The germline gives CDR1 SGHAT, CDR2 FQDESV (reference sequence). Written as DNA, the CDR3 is TGTGCCAGCAGCAAGCAAGAGACCCAGTACTTC. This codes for CASSKQETQYF.

The CDR3 nucleotides are TGCGCCAGCAGCCAAACTTCCGGGACTCAGAGTACGCAGTATTTT. The encoded protein is CASSQTSGTQSTQYF. The chain has TRBV4-3 and TRBJ2-3; tentative D call: TRBD2 (6 bases). Trimming shortened V by 2 bases and J by 8 bases, and 17 bases separated the two germline ends. The CDR3 length is 15 residues. CDR1 and CDR2 from the germline V gene are LGHNA and YSLEER.

The DNA for the CDR3 is TGTGCCAGCGGTTTCCGAGCGGGAGCCGAGCAGTACTTC. This codes for CASGFRAGAEQYF. This chain links TRBV2 with TRBJ2-7; 8 nucleotides line up with TRBD2. Trimming at V came to 8 bases and at J to 6 bases, leaving 9 bases not matched to a gene. CDR3 size: 13 residues. In germline, CDR1 is SNHLY, CDR2 FYNNEI.

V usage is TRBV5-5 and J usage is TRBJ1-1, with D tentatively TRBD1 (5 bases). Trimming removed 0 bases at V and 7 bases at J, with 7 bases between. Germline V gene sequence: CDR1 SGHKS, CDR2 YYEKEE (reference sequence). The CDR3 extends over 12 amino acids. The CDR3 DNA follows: TGTGCCAGCAGCTTGGAGGGGTATGAAGCTTTCTTT. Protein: CASSLEGYEAFF.

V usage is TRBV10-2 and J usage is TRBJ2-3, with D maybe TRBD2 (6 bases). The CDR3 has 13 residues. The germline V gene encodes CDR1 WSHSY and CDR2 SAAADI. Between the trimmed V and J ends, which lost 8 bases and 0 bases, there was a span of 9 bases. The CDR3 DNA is TGCGCCAGCCGGGACTCTAGCACAGATACGCAGTATTTT. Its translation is CASRDSSTDTQYF.

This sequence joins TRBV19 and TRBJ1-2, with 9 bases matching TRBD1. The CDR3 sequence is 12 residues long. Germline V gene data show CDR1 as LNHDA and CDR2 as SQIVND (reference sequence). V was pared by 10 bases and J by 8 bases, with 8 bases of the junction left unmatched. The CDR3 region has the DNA TGTGCCACCCAGGGACAGGGTCAAGGCTACACCTTC. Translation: CATQGQGQGYTF.

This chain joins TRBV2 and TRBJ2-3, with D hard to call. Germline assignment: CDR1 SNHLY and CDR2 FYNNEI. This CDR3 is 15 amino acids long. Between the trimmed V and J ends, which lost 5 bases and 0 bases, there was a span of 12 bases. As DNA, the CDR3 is TGTGCCAGCAGTTGGGGTGGATGGAGCACAGATACGCAGTATTTT. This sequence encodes CASSWGGWSTDTQYF.

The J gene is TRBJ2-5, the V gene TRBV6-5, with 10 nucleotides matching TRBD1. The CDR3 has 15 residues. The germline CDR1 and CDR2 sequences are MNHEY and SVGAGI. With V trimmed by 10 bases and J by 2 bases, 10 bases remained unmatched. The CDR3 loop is CATGRDRGFQETQYF. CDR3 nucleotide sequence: TGTGCCACCGGCAGGGACAGGGGATTTCAAGAGACCCAGTACTTC.

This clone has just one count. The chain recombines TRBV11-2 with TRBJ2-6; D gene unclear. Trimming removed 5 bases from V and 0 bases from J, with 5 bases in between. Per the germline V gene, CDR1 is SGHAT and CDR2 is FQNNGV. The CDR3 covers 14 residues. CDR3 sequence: CASSLNSGANVLTF. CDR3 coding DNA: TGTGCCAGCAGCCTTAACTCTGGGGCCAACGTCCTGACTTTC.

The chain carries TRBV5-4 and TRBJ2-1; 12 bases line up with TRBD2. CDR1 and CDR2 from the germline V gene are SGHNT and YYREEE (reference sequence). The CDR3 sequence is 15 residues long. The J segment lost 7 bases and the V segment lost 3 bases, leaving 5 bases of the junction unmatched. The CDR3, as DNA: TGTGCCAGCAGCTCTCTAGCGGGAGGGTTGAATGAGCAGTTCTTC. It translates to CASSSLAGGLNEQFF.

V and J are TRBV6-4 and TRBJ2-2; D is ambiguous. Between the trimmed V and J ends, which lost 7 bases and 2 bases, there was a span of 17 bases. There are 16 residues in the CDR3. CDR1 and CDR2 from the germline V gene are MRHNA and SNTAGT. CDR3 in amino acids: CASIGSNRRNTGELFF. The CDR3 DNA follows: TGTGCCAGCATCGGGTCTAACAGACGTAACACCGGGGAGCTGTTTTTT.

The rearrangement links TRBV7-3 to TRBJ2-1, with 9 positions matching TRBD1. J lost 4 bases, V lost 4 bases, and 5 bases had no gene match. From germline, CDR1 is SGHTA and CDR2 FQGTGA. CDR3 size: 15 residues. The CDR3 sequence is CASSWGQGLYNEQFF. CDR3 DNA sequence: TGTGCCAGCAGCTGGGGACAGGGCCTATACAATGAGCAGTTCTTC.

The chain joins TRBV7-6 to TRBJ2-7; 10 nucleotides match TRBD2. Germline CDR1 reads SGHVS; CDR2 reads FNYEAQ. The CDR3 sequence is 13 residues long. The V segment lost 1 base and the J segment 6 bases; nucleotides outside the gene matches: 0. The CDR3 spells CASSLGLAGEQYF. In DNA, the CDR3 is TGTGCCAGCAGCTTAGGACTAGCGGGCGAGCAGTACTTC.

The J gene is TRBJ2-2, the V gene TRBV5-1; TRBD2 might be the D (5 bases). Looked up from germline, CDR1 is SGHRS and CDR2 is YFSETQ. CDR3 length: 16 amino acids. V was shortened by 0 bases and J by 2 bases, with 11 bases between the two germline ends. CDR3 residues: CASSLAVAGNTGELFF. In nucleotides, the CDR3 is TGCGCCAGCAGCTTGGCGGTCGCGGGTAACACCGGGGAGCTGTTTTTT.